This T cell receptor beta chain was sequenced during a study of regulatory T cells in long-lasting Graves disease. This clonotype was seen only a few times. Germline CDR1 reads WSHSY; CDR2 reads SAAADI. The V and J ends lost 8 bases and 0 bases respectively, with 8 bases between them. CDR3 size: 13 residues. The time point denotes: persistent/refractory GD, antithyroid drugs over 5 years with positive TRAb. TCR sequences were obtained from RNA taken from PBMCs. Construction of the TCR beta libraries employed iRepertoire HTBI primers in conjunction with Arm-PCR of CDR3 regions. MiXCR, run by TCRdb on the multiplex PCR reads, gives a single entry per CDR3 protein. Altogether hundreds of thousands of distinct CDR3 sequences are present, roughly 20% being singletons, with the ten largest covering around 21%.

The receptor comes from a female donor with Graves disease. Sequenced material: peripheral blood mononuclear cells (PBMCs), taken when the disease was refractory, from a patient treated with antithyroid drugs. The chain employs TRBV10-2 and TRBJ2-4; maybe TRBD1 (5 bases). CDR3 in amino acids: CASAGIAKNIQYF. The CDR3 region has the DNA TGCGCCAGCGCAGGGATAGCCAAAAACATTCAGTACTTC.